This TCR beta chain was retrieved from a study of T cells in Graves' hyperthyroidism and ophthalmopathy. The V and J ends lost 0 bases and 1 base respectively, with 9 bases between them. The V gene's germline CDR1 is GTSNPN and CDR2 SVGIG (reference sequence). The CDR3 is made up of 14 amino acids. RNA transcripts provided the source from which TCR beta CDR3 regions were amplified. RT-PCR in the first round (using the HTBI primer set) targeted the TCR CDR3. TCRdb itself ran the multiplex PCR reads through MiXCR, one entry per CDR3 protein. The sample has around 600,000 distinct CDR3 sequences, 12% to 15% seen once. This clonotype was picked up a small number of times.

Sequencing used blood. The receptor was derived from a woman aged 18-29 years with Graves' ophthalmopathy. The rearrangement links TRBV30 to TRBJ1-1; D is ambiguous. CDR3 sequence reads: CAWSVEHTNTEAFF. Written as DNA, the CDR3 is TGTGCCTGGAGTGTGGAACACACGAACACTGAAGCTTTCTTT.